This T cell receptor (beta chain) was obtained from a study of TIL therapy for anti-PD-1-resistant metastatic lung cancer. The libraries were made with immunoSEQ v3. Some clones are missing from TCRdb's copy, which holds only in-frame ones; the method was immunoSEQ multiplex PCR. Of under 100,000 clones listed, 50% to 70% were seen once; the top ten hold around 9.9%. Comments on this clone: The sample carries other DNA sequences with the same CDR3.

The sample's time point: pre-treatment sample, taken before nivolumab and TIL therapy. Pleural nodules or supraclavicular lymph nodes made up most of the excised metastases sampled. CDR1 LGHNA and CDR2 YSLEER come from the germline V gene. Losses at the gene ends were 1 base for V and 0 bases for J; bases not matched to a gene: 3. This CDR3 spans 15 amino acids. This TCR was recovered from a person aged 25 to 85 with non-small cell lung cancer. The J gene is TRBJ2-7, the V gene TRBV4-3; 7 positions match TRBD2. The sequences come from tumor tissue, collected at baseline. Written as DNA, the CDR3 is TGCGCCAGCAGCCAAGCGGCGGGGGTCTCCTACGAGCAGTACTTC. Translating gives CASSQAAGVSYEQYF.